Following are 14 T cell receptor beta chains from one sample sequenced in a study of blood T cell repertoires in COVID-19. Produced via immunoSEQ multiplex PCR; TCRdb's table is partial and in-frame only. The profile shows under 85,000 clones, 90% of them singletons. The sequenced sample consisted of peripheral blood. The receptor source for this set is a man aged 50-60 years with acute or convalescent COVID-19.

The chain combines TRBV10-2 with TRBJ2-7; 14 bases fit TRBD2. This CDR3 region has 17 residues. The trim removed 0 bases at V and 6 bases at J, leaving 7 bases unmatched. CDR1 is WSHSY and CDR2 is SAAADI in the germline V gene. CDR3 sequence reads: CASSESRGLAGAPEQYF. The DNA for the CDR3 is TGCGCCAGCAGTGAGTCGAGGGGACTAGCGGGAGCACCCGAGCAGTACTTC.

The rearrangement uses TRBV5-4 and TRBJ2-1; TRBD1 matches at 9 bases. The CDR3 length is 14 residues. The germline V gene encodes CDR1 SGHNT and CDR2 YYREEE (reference sequence). V shed 5 bases and J 7 bases; nucleotides not matched to a gene: 7. CDR3 sequence reads: CASSGTGLGNEQFF. The CDR3 nucleotides are TGTGCCAGCAGTGGGACAGGGTTGGGGAATGAGCAGTTCTTC.

The chain combines TRBV2 with TRBJ2-3, with TRBD2 matching over 7 bases. CDR1 and CDR2 (germline): SNHLY, FYNNEI. V lost 3 bases, J lost 2 bases, and 11 bases stayed unmatched. The length of the CDR3 is 17 residues. The CDR3 reads CASSDVRDYHPTDTQYF. CDR3 nucleotide sequence: TGTGCCAGCAGTGACGTAAGGGACTACCACCCCACAGATACGCAGTATTTT.

The chain links TRBV19 to TRBJ1-5, with 7 bases that match TRBD1. CDR1 LNHDA and CDR2 SQIVND come from the germline V gene (reference sequence). With 5 bases clipped from V and 5 bases from J, the junction kept 9 bases outside the gene matches. The CDR3 is 15 amino acids. The CDR3: CASSVRTGYYQPQHF. In DNA form, the CDR3 reads TGTGCCAGTAGTGTCAGGACAGGATATTATCAGCCCCAGCATTTT.

This chain connects TRBV2 to TRBJ1-2; no clear D gene. The ends were cut back, 6 bases at V and 5 bases at J, with 16 bases in the middle. The length of the CDR3 is 14 residues. Per the germline V gene, CDR1 is SNHLY and CDR2 is FYNNEI. The DNA for the CDR3 is TGTGCCAGCAGGAGGACCACGGGGTGGTATGGCTACACCTTC. This translates into CASRRTTGWYGYTF.

This clone came up once. This chain joins TRBV4-2 and TRBJ2-7; 14 bases agree with TRBD2. V gave up 4 bases and J gave up 6 bases; unmatched junction bases: 5. This CDR3 contains 15 residues. Germline assignment: CDR1 LGHNA and CDR2 YNFKEQ. The CDR3 DNA follows: TGTGCCAGCAGCCGGGGACTAGCGGGAGCCAGCGAGCAGTACTTC. Encoded protein: CASSRGLAGASEQYF.

The rearrangement joins TRBV30 to TRBJ1-1; 9 bases agree with TRBD1. The length of the CDR3 is 14 residues. Trimming cost V 3 bases and J 10 bases; bases outside gene matches: 12. Germline lookup yields CDR1 GTSNPN and CDR2 SVGIG (reference sequence). CDR3 nucleotide sequence: TGTGCCTGGAGCCCGGGACAGGGCCAGGGTTTAGCTTTCTTT. It specifies CAWSPGQGQGLAFF.

The rearrangement uses TRBV3-1 (or the pseudogene TRBV3-2) and TRBJ2-1; tentative D call: TRBD2 (6 bases). This CDR3 comprises 18 residues. Germline V gene lookup returns CDR1 LGHDT and CDR2 YNNKEL (reference sequence). Trimming stripped 7 bases from V and 0 bases from J, with 22 bases between. Written as DNA, the CDR3 is TGTGCCAGCACCCCTTATCAAGGACGGGGGAGCTCCTACAATGAGCAGTTCTTC. Amino acids: CASTPYQGRGSSYNEQFF.

This chain links TRBV5-1 with TRBJ1-1, with 7 bases that match TRBD1. Germline lookup yields CDR1 SGHRS and CDR2 YFSETQ. V lost 5 bases to trimming and J lost 3 bases; unmatched junction nucleotides: 7. This CDR3 is built from 14 residues. The CDR3 region is CASSQQGRDTEAFF. For the CDR3, the DNA is TGCGCCAGCAGTCAACAGGGGCGGGACACTGAAGCTTTCTTT.

The rearrangement links TRBV14 to TRBJ2-1, with 7 bases fitting TRBD2. V was pared by 4 bases and J by 3 bases, with 12 bases of the junction left unmatched. This CDR3 is 17 amino acids long. Germline V lookup: CDR1 SGHDN, CDR2 FVKESK. The CDR3 bases are TGTGCCAGCAGCCCCCGGGACTACTCGGTTTACTACAATGAGCAGTTCTTC. Protein sequence: CASSPRDYSVYYNEQFF. Full variable domain (remainder filled in from reference TRBV14 and TRBJ2-1): EAGVTQFPSHSVIEKGQTVTLRCDPISGHDNLYWYRRVMGKEIKFLLHFVKESKQDESGMPNNRFLAERTGGTYSTLKVQPAELEDSGVYFCASSPRDYSVYYNEQFFGPGTRLTVL.

The genes are TRBV10-2 and TRBJ2-7, with 7 bases lining up with TRBD2. Germline V lookup: CDR1 WSHSY, CDR2 SAAADI. The CDR3 has 15 residues. V dropped 7 bases and J dropped 2; count of bases not matched to a gene: 11. The CDR3, as DNA: TGCGCCAGCACCAGCGAGCGGGGTTCGGCCTACGAGCAGTACTTC. Translation gives CASTSERGSAYEQYF.

This clone has only one observation. V is TRBV7-2 and J is TRBJ2-1, with 8 bases lining up with TRBD2. CDR3 size: 15 residues. The ends lost 5 bases at V and 4 bases at J; junction bases unmatched: 7. Germline V CDR1 and CDR2: SGHTA, FQGNSA. The CDR3: CASSRSGRSYNEQFF. CDR3 DNA: TGTGCCAGCAGCAGAAGCGGGAGAAGTTACAATGAGCAGTTCTTC.

J is TRBJ1-5 and V is TRBV10-2, with D possibly matching TRBD1 (5 bases). CDR3 length: 13 amino acids. V lost 7 bases, J lost 6 bases, and 13 bases lay in between. Germline V gives CDR1 WSHSY, CDR2 SAAADI. The CDR3 sequence: CASMRQGGQPQHF. As DNA, the CDR3 is TGCGCCAGCATGAGGCAGGGAGGTCAGCCCCAGCATTTT.

This chain uses TRBV7-9 with TRBJ2-2, with D possibly TRBD1 on 5 matching bases. The germline CDR1 and CDR2 sequences are SEHNR and FQNEAQ (reference sequence). V gave up 10 bases and J gave up 2 bases, with 11 bases separating them. The CDR3 length is 13 residues. DNA of the CDR3: TGTGCCACAACCAGGGCAAACACCGGGGAGCTGTTTTTT. Residues: CATTRANTGELFF. The full variable domain, its missing parts supplied by reference TRBV7-9 and TRBJ2-2, is DTGVSQNPRHKITKRGQNVTFRCDPISEHNRLYWYRQTLGQGPEFLTYFQNEAQLEKSRLLSDRFSAERPKGSFSTLEIQRTEQGDSAMYLCATTRANTGELFFGEGSRLTVL.